This TCR beta chain was observed in a study of molecular identifiers for immune sequencing clone quantification. Overall study results and limits: Over 99% of CMV-specific effector molecules, but under 1% of naive ones, were in clones above 20 copies. Spiked TCR RNA from one Jurkat cell reportedly showed up when mixed among 800,000 to 1,000,000 naive cells.

TCRdb re-derived calls from the PCR reads in MiXCR, one entry per CDR3 protein. The sample lists approximately 670,000 distinct CDR3 sequences, just under 20% occurring once. V shed 6 bases, J shed 6 bases, and the junction held 11 bases outside the gene matches. Germline CDR1 reads MNHEY; CDR2 reads SVGEGT. The CDR3 has 14 residues. When naive CD8 T cells were sorted, they were gated as CD8+CD4-CCR7+CD45RA+. About this clonotype itself: Its antigen is unidentified.

V gene TRBV6-2 or TRBV6-3 combines with J gene TRBJ2-7, with 7 bases identical to TRBD1. The source is a human donor in good health. Some libraries in this study had Jurkat cell RNA spiked in. Sequenced input: naive CD8+ T cells from blood, with Jurkat cell RNA spiked in. As to subset: FACS-sorted CD8+CD4-CCR7+CD45RA+ naive T cells. The CDR3 nucleotides are TGTGCCAGCAGACTACAACTGACAGGGATCGAGCAGTACTTC. Its protein is CASRLQLTGIEQYF.